The 17 T cell receptor beta chains given below trace back to one sample, sequenced in a study of blood T cell repertoires in COVID-19. Some clones are missing from TCRdb's copy, which holds only in-frame ones; the method was immunoSEQ multiplex PCR. Here the sample spans some 290,000 clones, approximately 87% being singletons. Sequencing was done on a sample of peripheral blood. The receptors here all came from a woman in her thirties with COVID-19, enrolled during active disease.

The chain has TRBV15 and TRBJ1-5, with D hard to call. Germline CDR1 LNHNV, CDR2 YYDKDF (reference sequence). Trimming shortened V by 0 bases and J by 6 bases, and 12 bases separated the two germline ends. The CDR3 consists of 15 residues. In DNA, the CDR3 is TGTGCCACCAGCAGAGATCGTTTAGTCCGTCAGCCCCAGCATTTT. Encoded protein: CATSRDRLVRQPQHF. Full variable domain (missing parts from reference TRBV15 and TRBJ1-5): DAMVIQNPRYQVTQFGKPVTLSCSQTLNHNVMYWYQQKSSQAPKLLFHYYDKDFNNEADTPDNFQSRRPNTSFCFLDIRSPGLGDTAMYLCATSRDRLVRQPQHFGDGTRLSIL.

This clone was seen ten or more times. V gene TRBV6-5 combines with J gene TRBJ2-1; possibly TRBD2 for D (5 bases). Trimming took off 6 bases at V and 0 bases at J, with 12 bases between the two ends. Looked up from germline, CDR1 is MNHEY and CDR2 is SVGAGI. The CDR3 runs to 15 residues. CDR3 nucleotides: TGTGCCAGCAGACCCGTAGCGTCCTCCTACAATGAGCAGTTCTTC. Translation: CASRPVASSYNEQFF.

This clone was detected only once. This chain links TRBV10-3 with TRBJ2-2; TRBD1 aligns across 9 bases. From germline, CDR1 is ENHRY and CDR2 SYGVKD. This CDR3 is 16 amino acids long. Trimming at V came to 5 bases and at J to 8 bases, leaving 12 bases not matched to a gene. CDR3 sequence: CAISIPGQGITGELFF. For the CDR3, the DNA is TGTGCCATCAGTATACCGGGACAGGGAATAACTGGGGAGCTGTTTTTT.

The chain uses TRBV19 and TRBJ1-4, with 9 bases aligning to TRBD1. This CDR3 comprises 15 residues. V lost 3 bases to trimming and J lost 7 bases; unmatched junction nucleotides: 6. Germline V gene sequence: CDR1 LNHDA, CDR2 SQIVND (reference sequence). The CDR3 loop reads CASSIGGQGGEKLFF. The CDR3 nucleotides are TGTGCCAGTAGTATTGGGGGACAGGGAGGTGAAAAACTGTTTTTT.

J is TRBJ2-2 and V is TRBV9, with a possible D match to TRBD1 (5 bases). V lost 4 bases and J 0 bases, leaving 7 bases between the germline ends. Germline V gene lookup returns CDR1 SGDLS and CDR2 YYNGEE. The CDR3 runs to 14 residues. For the CDR3, the DNA is TGTGCCAGCAGCCAGACAGCGAACACCGGGGAGCTGTTTTTT. It is translated as CASSQTANTGELFF.

The chain couples TRBV5-1 to TRBJ2-7; D gene ambiguous. The CDR3 runs to 15 residues. The V end was cut by 2 bases, the J end by 2 bases, with 14 bases between. The germline V gene has CDR1 SGHRS and CDR2 YFSETQ. The CDR3 sequence: CASSFGVSRTYEQYF. Written as DNA, the CDR3 is TGCGCCAGCAGCTTCGGAGTCAGTCGGACCTACGAGCAGTACTTC.

The gene calls are TRBV12-5 and TRBJ2-7; 13 bases match TRBD2. J was trimmed by 4 bases and V by 4 bases; bases with no gene match: 7. CDR1 and CDR2 (germline): LGHNT, FRNRAP. The CDR3 is 16 amino acids. The CDR3 DNA follows: TGTGCTAGTGGTTCCGTCCTGGGACTAGCGGGGTACGAGCAGTACTTC. This sequence encodes CASGSVLGLAGYEQYF.

V and J are TRBV2 and TRBJ2-3; TRBD1 might be the D (5 bases). The CDR3 extends over 13 amino acids. Germline CDR1 SNHLY, CDR2 FYNNEI. The V gene lost 7 bases and the J gene lost 1 base, with 9 bases spanning the gap. CDR3 protein: CASKSRGTDTQYF. DNA for the CDR3: TGTGCCAGCAAGAGCAGGGGCACAGATACGCAGTATTTT.

The J gene is TRBJ2-5, the V gene TRBV19; TRBD2 is a possible D gene (5 bases). Per germline, CDR1 LNHDA and CDR2 SQIVND (reference sequence). V was trimmed by 6 bases and J by 5 bases, leaving 22 bases between them. The CDR3 contains 16 residues. CDR3 in amino acids: CASRPRGVGSRETQYF. In nucleotides, the CDR3 is TGTGCCAGTAGACCCCGGGGTGTGGGATCCAGGGAGACCCAGTACTTC.

This sequence joins TRBV2 and TRBJ2-1; 8 bases agree with TRBD1. The CDR3 sequence is 15 residues long. The J segment lost 5 bases and the V segment lost 2 bases, leaving 5 bases of the junction unmatched. CDR1 is SNHLY and CDR2 is FYNNEI in the germline V gene. CDR3 coding DNA: TGTGCCAGCAGTGAACCAGGGACAGGTAACAATGAGCAGTTCTTC. Its protein is CASSEPGTGNNEQFF.

CDR3 amino acids: CASSPLARRLSDDEQFF. CDR3 coding DNA: TGTGCCAGCAGCCCACTAGCGCGGCGTCTATCCGACGATGAGCAGTTCTTC. The V gene is TRBV27, the J gene TRBJ2-1; 7 nucleotides match TRBD2. CDR1 and CDR2 (germline): MNHEY, SMNVEV (reference sequence). Trimming took 6 bases from V and 8 from J; bases not matched to a gene: 19. This CDR3 spans 17 amino acids.

The chain couples TRBV19 to TRBJ1-1, with 11 bases matching TRBD1. J lost 5 bases, V lost 8 bases, and 10 bases had no gene match. This CDR3 is built from 15 residues. Germline-derived CDR1 and CDR2 are LNHDA and SQIVND (reference sequence). DNA of the CDR3: TGTGCCAGTGAGTTGGGACAGGGGGTTGGGACTGAAGCTTTCTTT. This sequence encodes CASELGQGVGTEAFF.

This chain links TRBV27 with TRBJ2-3, with 8 bases identical to TRBD1. The V and J ends lost 2 bases and 2 bases, in that order; junction bases with no gene match: 6. The CDR3 runs 16 residues. Germline V gene sequence: CDR1 MNHEY, CDR2 SMNVEV (reference sequence). CDR3 sequence reads: CASSLQTTGATDTQYF. DNA for the CDR3: TGTGCCAGCAGTTTACAGACGACAGGGGCCACAGATACGCAGTATTTT.

The rearrangement joins TRBV24-1 to TRBJ1-5, with a possible D match to TRBD1 (5 bases). CDR3 length: 14 residues. Trimming removed 5 bases from V and 3 bases from J, with 10 bases in between. From germline, CDR1 is KGHDR and CDR2 SFDVKD. CDR3 nucleotide sequence: TGTGCCACCAGTGGGCAGGGAAACAATCAGCCCCAGCATTTT. Protein: CATSGQGNNQPQHF.

CDR3: CASSVRGNNSPLHF. In nucleotides, the CDR3 is TGTGCCAGCAGCGTAAGGGGCAATAATTCACCCCTCCACTTT. The genes are TRBV9 and TRBJ1-6; D is perhaps TRBD1 (5 bases). The V gene's germline CDR1 is SGDLS and CDR2 YYNGEE. The CDR3 covers 14 residues. Trimming stripped 1 base from V and 5 bases from J, with 7 bases between.

This sequence joins TRBV30 and TRBJ2-1, with 9 bases aligning to TRBD2. The CDR3 is 14 residues long. CDR1 and CDR2 from the germline V gene are GTSNPN and SVGIG (reference sequence). With V trimmed by 0 bases and J by 7 bases, 4 bases remained unmatched. The CDR3 coding sequence is TGTGCCTGGAGTGTCGGACTAGCGCCTAATGAGCAGTTCTTC. It encodes CAWSVGLAPNEQFF. The full variable domain, completed using reference TRBV30 and TRBJ2-1, is SQTIHQWPATLVQPVGSPLSLECTVEGTSNPNLYWYRQAAGRGLQLLFYSVGIGQISSEVPQNLSASRPQDRQFILSSKKLLLSDSGFYLCAWSVGLAPNEQFFGPGTRLTVL.

Note on this clone: The same CDR3 can be traced to other DNA sequences in this sample. This chain connects TRBV5-1 to TRBJ1-2; TRBD1 matches at 7 bases. CDR3 length equals 15 residues. The germline gives CDR1 SGHRS, CDR2 YFSETQ. Trimming took 0 bases from V and 3 from J; bases not matched to a gene: 5. CDR3 sequence: CASSLGAGGDYGYTF. The DNA of the CDR3 is TGCGCCAGCAGCTTGGGGGCAGGGGGAGACTATGGCTACACCTTC.